A selection of T cell receptor beta chains follows, all from one sample in a study of T cells in Graves' hyperthyroidism and ophthalmopathy. TCRdb passed the multiplex PCR reads through MiXCR, listing each CDR3 protein once. Among fewer than 650,000 distinct CDR3 sequences listed, about 14% were seen once. Sequencing was done on a sample of blood. The receptor set was obtained from a woman aged 25 to 39 with Graves' hyperthyroidism that later progressed to Graves' ophthalmopathy. The CDR3 runs from the conserved cysteine through the conserved F or W. The D gene is left open where the match is weak. The size field is filled for only some rows; it gives once, few, many or a size class.

V gene	CDR3 length	clone size	D gene	J gene	CDR3 DNA	CDR3 protein
TRBV6-1	14	-	-	TRBJ2-7	TGTGCCAGCCGAGGCAGGGTAGGATACTACGAGCAGTACTTC	CASRGRVGYYEQYF
TRBV6-5	15	many	-	TRBJ2-7	TGTGCCAGCAGTTACTCGGGGGGGGACACCTACGAGCAGTACTTC	CASSYSGGDTYEQYF
TRBV2	14	many	TRBD1	TRBJ2-4	TGTGCCAGCTGCCACCCCGGACAGGATAACATTCAGTACTTC	CASCHPGQDNIQYF
TRBV29-1	15	many	TRBD2	TRBJ2-1	TGCAGCGTGGTGAGCGGGAGCCTTTCCTACAATGAGCAGTTCTTC	CSVVSGSLSYNEQFF
TRBV28	17	many	TRBD2	TRBJ2-1	TGTGCCAGCAGTTTACGCCTCCTAGCGGGAGGGGGCAATGAGCAGTTCTTC	CASSLRLLAGGGNEQFF
TRBV7-3	13	many	-	TRBJ2-2	TGTGCCAGCAGCTCCGGACAGCCCGGGGAGCTGTTTTTT	CASSSGQPGELFF
TRBV5-1	13	-	TRBD1	TRBJ1-5	TGCGCCAGCAGCGCGGGACAGGGACAGCCCCAGCATTTT	CASSAGQGQPQHF
TRBV5-5	18	many	TRBD2	TRBJ2-3	TGTGCCAGCAGCTTGGCCCAACTGGGACTAGCCTCAGCAGATACGCAGTATTTT	CASSLAQLGLASADTQYF
TRBV15	15	-	-	TRBJ1-6	TGTGCCACCAGCAGAGATCGGGGGTATGGTTCACCCCTCCACTTT	CATSRDRGYGSPLHF
TRBV11-2	13	many	TRBD1	TRBJ2-7	TGTGCCAGCAGCCGACAGGGGGTTTACGAGCAGTACTTC	CASSRQGVYEQYF
TRBV12-3/TRBV12-4	15	many	-	TRBJ1-1	TGTGCCAGCAACCAAGGGGGGGGTCGGAACACTGAAGCTTTCTTT	CASNQGGGRNTEAFF
TRBV11-2	12	many	-	TRBJ2-1	TGTGCCAGCAGCTTACGGCCTAATGAGCAGTTCTTC	CASSLRPNEQFF
TRBV7-2	13	many	-	TRBJ1-4	TGTGCCAGCAGCCCACCGCCTAATGAAAAACTGTTTTTT	CASSPPPNEKLFF
TRBV5-6	16	few	TRBD2	TRBJ2-3	TGTGCCAGCAGCTTAAGACTAGCGGGAGCCCTAGATACGCAGTATTTT	CASSLRLAGALDTQYF
TRBV5-1	15	many	-	TRBJ2-7	TGCGCCAGCAGCTGGGAGCGGTGGAACCAATTCGAGCAGTACTTC	CASSWERWNQFEQYF
TRBV6-1	15	many	-	TRBJ1-6	TGTGCCAGCAACTCCTTCTCGACCCAAGGCTCACCCCTCCACTTT	CASNSFSTQGSPLHF
TRBV7-8	13	many	-	TRBJ2-2	TGTGCCAGCAGCTTAACTGTCACCGGGGAGCTGTTTTTT	CASSLTVTGELFF
TRBV12-3/TRBV12-4	15	many	TRBD2	TRBJ2-1	TGTGCCAGCAGTGTACTAGCGGGAGGGAACAATGAGCAGTTCTTC	CASSVLAGGNNEQFF
TRBV20-1	11	many	-	TRBJ2-7	TGCAGTGCTAGAGATTTCTACGAGCAGTACTTC	CSARDFYEQYF
TRBV19	12	few	TRBD1	TRBJ2-4	TGTGCCAGTACCCGGGACAGGGGGATTCAGTACTTC	CASTRDRGIQYF
TRBV12-3/TRBV12-4	14	many	TRBD2	TRBJ2-7	TGTGCCAGCAGTTTACGACTAGCAGACTACGAGCAGTACTTC	CASSLRLADYEQYF
TRBV24-1	15	many	-	TRBJ2-7	TGTGCCACCAGTGATGGGGGCAGCATGGGGTACGAGCAGTACTTC	CATSDGGSMGYEQYF
TRBV2	13	-	-	TRBJ2-5	TGTGCCAGCAACTCGGGACTTGGAGAGACCCAGTACTTC	CASNSGLGETQYF
TRBV7-2	15	many	-	TRBJ2-1	TGTGCCAGCAGCCCTCCAGGGTTCTCCTACAATGAGCAGTTCTTC	CASSPPGFSYNEQFF
TRBV27	16	-	TRBD2	TRBJ2-1	TGTGCCACCAAGAGGGGCCGGCTAGCGGGAGATCGCGAGCAGTTCTTC	CATKRGRLAGDREQFF
TRBV11-2	14	many	-	TRBJ2-3	TGTGCCAGCAGCAAGGTCCGGGACACAGATACGCAGTATTTT	CASSKVRDTDTQYF
TRBV2	15	many	TRBD2	TRBJ2-3	TGTGCCAGCAGTGTAGCGGGAGTGGATGGAGATACGCAGTATTTT	CASSVAGVDGDTQYF
TRBV11-2	15	-	TRBD2	TRBJ2-5	TGTGCCAGCGGCTACCTAGCGGGAGGGCAAGAGACCCAGTACTTC	CASGYLAGGQETQYF
TRBV4-2	14	many	-	TRBJ1-1	TGTGCCAGCACCTTACTACAGGGCAACACTGAAGCTTTCTTT	CASTLLQGNTEAFF
TRBV11-3	14	many	-	TRBJ1-1	TGTGCCAGCAGCTCACCAGGGGAGGGCACTGAAGCTTTCTTT	CASSSPGEGTEAFF
TRBV30	13	many	-	TRBJ2-3	TGTGCCTGGAGTATCGGCTACACAGATACGCAGTATTTT	CAWSIGYTDTQYF
TRBV7-2	14	many	-	TRBJ2-7	TGTGCCAGCAGCTTAGGCCGGGAGTACTACGAGCAGTACTTC	CASSLGREYYEQYF
TRBV5-5	15	many	TRBD2	TRBJ2-7	TGTGCCAGCAGCCGTAGCGGAGGCGGGGGCTACGAGCAGTACTTC	CASSRSGGGGYEQYF
TRBV7-3	14	-	TRBD1	TRBJ1-2	TGTGCCAGCAGCACCGGACAGGGGGAGGCTGGCTACACCTTC	CASSTGQGEAGYTF
TRBV20-1	15	-	-	TRBJ2-4	TGCAGTGCTAGATCAGGGGCCTTAGCCAAAAACATTCAGTACTTC	CSARSGALAKNIQYF